The entry below describes one TCR beta chain. Reverse transcribing all isolated RNA meant expressed TCRB transcripts were sequenced. Repertoires were generated with immunoSEQ multiplex PCR, while TCRdb's copy carries only in-frame clones and drops some. This table has under 450,000 clones, approximately 15% appearing once. The sample comes from a study of beta chain features in type 1 diabetes. Per germline, CDR1 SGHTA and CDR2 FQGNSA. Trimming removed 4 bases at V and 0 bases at J, with 7 bases between. This CDR3 is built from 13 residues. It was one heparinised blood draw, averaging about 120 mL, that each donor gave.

The clonotype originates from a man younger than 45 in good health. The chain couples TRBV7-2 to TRBJ2-7, with D unresolved. The sequencing sample was made of naive CD4+ T cells from blood. The CDR3 spells CASSSHASYEQYF. Here the CDR3 DNA reads TGTGCCAGCAGCTCACACGCCTCCTACGAGCAGTACTTC.